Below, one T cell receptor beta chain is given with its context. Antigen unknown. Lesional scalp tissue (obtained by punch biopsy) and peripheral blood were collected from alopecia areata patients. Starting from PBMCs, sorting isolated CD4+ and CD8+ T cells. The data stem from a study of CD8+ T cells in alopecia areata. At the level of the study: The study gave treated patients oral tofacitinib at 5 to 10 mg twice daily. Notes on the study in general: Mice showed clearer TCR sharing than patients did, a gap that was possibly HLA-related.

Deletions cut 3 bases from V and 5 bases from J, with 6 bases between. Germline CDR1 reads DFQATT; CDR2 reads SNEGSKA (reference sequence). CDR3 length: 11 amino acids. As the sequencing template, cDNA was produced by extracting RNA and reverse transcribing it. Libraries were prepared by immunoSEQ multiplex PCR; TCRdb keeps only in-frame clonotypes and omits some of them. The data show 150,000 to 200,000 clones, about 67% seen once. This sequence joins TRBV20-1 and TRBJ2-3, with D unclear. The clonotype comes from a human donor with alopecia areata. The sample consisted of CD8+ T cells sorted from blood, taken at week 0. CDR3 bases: TGCAGTGCTAGTCAGCGAGATACGCAGTATTTT. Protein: CSASQRDTQYF.